This T cell receptor (beta chain) was sequenced in a study of blood T cell repertoires in COVID-19. Background on the study: Spain, Italy and the United States supplied samples that represented acute and convalescent COVID-19. Nucleic acid was either cDNA or gDNA, and it came from T cells, B-cell-depleted T cells, or PBMCs.

Per the authors' pipeline: Reference gene primers were amplified, and this amplification served to estimate nucleated cell counts. Here immunoSEQ multiplex PCR was the method, and the copy in TCRdb shows in-frame clones only, minus some. V and J calls and clone size follow that table, whereas D and trimming were derived from the DNA. This sample carries just under 65,000 clones, approximately 82% of them seen once, and the ten largest clones take about 5.9%. CDR3 length: 16 residues. Germline CDR1 is SNHLY and CDR2 is FYNNEI. Trimming at V came to 6 bases and at J to 3 bases, leaving 8 bases not matched to a gene.

This clonotype was obtained from a human donor in a cohort sampled during active COVID-19. The chain employs TRBV2 and TRBJ2-2; TRBD1 matches 9 bases. The material sequenced was peripheral blood. The CDR3 DNA follows: TGTGCCAGCAGGTCGGCCGGGACAGGGTACACCGGGGAGCTGTTTTTT. It encodes CASRSAGTGYTGELFF.